This T cell receptor (beta chain) was profiled in a study of beta chain features in type 1 diabetes. Study observations and caveats: TCRB CDR3 length was moderately but significantly reduced in all four CD4+ subsets of Type 1 diabetes patients. Healthy donors had naive, central memory and Treg TCRB repertoires that appeared less similar than those seen among patients.

The entirety of the isolated RNA underwent reverse transcription, so expressed TCRB transcripts were sequenced. Clones were read by immunoSEQ multiplex PCR, and TCRdb kept only the in-frame ones, dropping some. The data contain around 430,000 clones, approximately 28% of them singletons. About this clone itself: The antigen is not known.

The germline V gene has CDR1 SGHRS and CDR2 YFSETQ. The CDR3 sequence is 15 residues long. V trimming: 4 bases; J trimming: 6 bases; junction bases outside the gene matches: 9. The V and J genes are TRBV5-1 and TRBJ2-1; 8 bases map to TRBD1. Sequenced input: naive CD4+ T cells from blood. The sequence was collected from a man aged 18-30 years in good health. Written as DNA, the CDR3 is TGCGCCAGCAGCGTGGACAGGGTGGAGGTCAATGAGCAGTTCTTC. It translates to CASSVDRVEVNEQFF.